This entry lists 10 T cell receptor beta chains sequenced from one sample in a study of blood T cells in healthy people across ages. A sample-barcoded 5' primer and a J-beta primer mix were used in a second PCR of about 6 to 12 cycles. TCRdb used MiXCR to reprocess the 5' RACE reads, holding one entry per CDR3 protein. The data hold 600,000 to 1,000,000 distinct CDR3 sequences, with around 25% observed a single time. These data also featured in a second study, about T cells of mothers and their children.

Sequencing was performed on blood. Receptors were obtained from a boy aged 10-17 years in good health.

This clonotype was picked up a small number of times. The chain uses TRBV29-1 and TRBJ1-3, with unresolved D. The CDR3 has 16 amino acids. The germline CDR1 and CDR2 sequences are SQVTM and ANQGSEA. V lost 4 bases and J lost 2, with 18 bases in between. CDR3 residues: CSVGGPSGVTGNTIYF. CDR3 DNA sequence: TGCAGCGTTGGCGGTCCCTCAGGAGTAACTGGAAACACCATATATTTT. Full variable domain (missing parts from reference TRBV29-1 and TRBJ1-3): SAVISQKPSRDICQRGTSLTIQCQVDSQVTMMFWYRQQPGQSLTLIATANQGSEATYESGFVIDKFPISRPNLTFSTLTVSNMSPEDSSIYLCSVGGPSGVTGNTIYFGEGSWLTVV.

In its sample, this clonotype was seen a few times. Here the CDR3 DNA reads TGTGCCAGCAGCCTCTCTTTCCTAGCGGGGAGAAGGAATGAGCAGTTCTTC. Protein sequence: CASSLSFLAGRRNEQFF. This rearrangement joins TRBV7-2 to TRBJ2-1; 9 nucleotides line up with TRBD2. V lost 5 bases, J lost 7 bases, and 15 bases stayed unmatched. Germline CDR1 SGHTA, CDR2 FQGNSA. The length of the CDR3 is 17 residues.

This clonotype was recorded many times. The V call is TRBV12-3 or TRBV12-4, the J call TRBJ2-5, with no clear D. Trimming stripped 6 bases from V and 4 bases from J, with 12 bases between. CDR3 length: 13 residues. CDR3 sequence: CASSPRAGETQYF. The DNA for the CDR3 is TGTGCCAGCAGCCCCAGAGCTGGAGAGACCCAGTACTTC.

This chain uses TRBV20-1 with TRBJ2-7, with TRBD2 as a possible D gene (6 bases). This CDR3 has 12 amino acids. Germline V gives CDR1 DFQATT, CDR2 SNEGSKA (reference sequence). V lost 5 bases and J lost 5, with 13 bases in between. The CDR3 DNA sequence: TGCAGTGCTGGACTATGGTTCGACGAGCAGTACTTC. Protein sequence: CSAGLWFDEQYF.

DNA of the CDR3: TGCGCCAGCAGCCAAGCACCGGGACAGGGAATTGGAGATACGCAGTATTTT. This translates into CASSQAPGQGIGDTQYF. This chain connects TRBV4-1 to TRBJ2-3; 9 bases map to TRBD1. The CDR3 totals 17 residues. Per the germline V gene, CDR1 is MGHRA and CDR2 is YSYEKL. The V and J ends lost 1 base and 5 bases, in that order; junction bases with no gene match: 10.

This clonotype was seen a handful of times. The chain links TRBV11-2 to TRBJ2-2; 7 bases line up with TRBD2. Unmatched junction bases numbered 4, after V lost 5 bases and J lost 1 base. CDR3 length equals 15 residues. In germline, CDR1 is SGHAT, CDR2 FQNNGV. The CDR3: CASSPGTKNTGELFF. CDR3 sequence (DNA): TGTGCCAGCAGCCCCGGGACTAAGAACACCGGGGAGCTGTTTTTT. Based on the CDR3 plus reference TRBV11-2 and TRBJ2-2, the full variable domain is EAGVAQSPRYKIIEKRQSVAFWCNPISGHATLYWYQQILGQGPKLLIQFQNNGVVDDSQLPKDRFSAERLKGVDSTLKIQPAKLEDSAVYLCASSPGTKNTGELFFGEGSRLTVL.

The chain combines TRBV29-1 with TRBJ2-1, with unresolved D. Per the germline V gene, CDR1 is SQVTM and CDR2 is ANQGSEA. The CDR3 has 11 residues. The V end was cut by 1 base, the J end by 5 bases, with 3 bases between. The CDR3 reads CSVEGDNEQFF. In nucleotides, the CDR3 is TGCAGCGTTGAAGGCGACAATGAGCAGTTCTTC.

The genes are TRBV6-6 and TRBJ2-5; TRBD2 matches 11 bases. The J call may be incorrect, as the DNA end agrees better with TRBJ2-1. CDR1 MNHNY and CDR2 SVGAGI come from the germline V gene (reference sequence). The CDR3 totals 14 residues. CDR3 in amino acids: CASSASGRSDEQFF. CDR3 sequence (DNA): TGTGCCAGTTCGGCTAGCGGGAGGTCGGATGAGCAGTTCTTC.

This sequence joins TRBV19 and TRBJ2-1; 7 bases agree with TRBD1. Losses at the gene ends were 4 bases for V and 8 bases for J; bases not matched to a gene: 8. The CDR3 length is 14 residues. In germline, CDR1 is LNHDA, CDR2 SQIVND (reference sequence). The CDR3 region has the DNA TGTGCCAGTAGTACCCTGGGACAGCCCGATGAGCAGTTCTTC. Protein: CASSTLGQPDEQFF.

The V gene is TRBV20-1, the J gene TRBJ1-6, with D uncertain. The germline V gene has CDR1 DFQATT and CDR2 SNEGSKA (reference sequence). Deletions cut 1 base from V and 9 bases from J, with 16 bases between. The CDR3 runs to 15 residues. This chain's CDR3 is CSARGDGRSISPLHF. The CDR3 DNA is TGCAGTGCTAGAGGTGACGGGAGATCCATTTCACCCCTCCACTTT.